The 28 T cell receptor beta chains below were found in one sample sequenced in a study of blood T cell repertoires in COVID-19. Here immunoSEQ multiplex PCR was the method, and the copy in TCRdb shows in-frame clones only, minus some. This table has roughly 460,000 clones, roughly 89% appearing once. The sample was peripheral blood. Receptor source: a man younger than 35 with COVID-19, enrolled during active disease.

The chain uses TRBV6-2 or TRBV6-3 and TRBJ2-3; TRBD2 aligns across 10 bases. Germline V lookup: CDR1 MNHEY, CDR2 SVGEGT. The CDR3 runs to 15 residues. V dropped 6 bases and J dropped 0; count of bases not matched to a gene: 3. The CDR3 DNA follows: TGTGCCAGCAGCCCGACTAGCGGGAGCACAGATACGCAGTATTTT. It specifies CASSPTSGSTDTQYF.

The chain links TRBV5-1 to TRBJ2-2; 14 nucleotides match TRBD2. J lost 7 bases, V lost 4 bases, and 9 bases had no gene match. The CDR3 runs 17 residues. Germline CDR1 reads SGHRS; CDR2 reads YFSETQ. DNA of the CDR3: TGCGCCAGCAGCGGAATGGGACTAGCGGGAGTGAACGGGGAGCTGTTTTTT. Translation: CASSGMGLAGVNGELFF.

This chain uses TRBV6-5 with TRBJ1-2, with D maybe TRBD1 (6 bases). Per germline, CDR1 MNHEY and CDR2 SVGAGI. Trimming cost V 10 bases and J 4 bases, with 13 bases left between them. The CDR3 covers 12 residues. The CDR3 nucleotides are TGTGCCACCGGACAGCTCGGCTATGGCTACACCTTC. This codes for CATGQLGYGYTF.

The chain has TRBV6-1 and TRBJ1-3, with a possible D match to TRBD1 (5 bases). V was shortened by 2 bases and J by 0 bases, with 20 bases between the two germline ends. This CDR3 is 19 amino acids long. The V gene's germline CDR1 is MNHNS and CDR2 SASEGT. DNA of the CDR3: TGTGCCAGCAGTGAATGGGCCTGGGTTGGACACATCTCTGGAAACACCATATATTTT. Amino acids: CASSEWAWVGHISGNTIYF.

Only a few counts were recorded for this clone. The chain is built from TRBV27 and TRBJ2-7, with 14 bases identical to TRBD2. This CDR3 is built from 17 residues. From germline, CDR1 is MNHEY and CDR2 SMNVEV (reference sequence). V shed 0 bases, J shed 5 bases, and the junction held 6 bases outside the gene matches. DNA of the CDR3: TGTGCCAGCAGTTTATCGGCTCCGGGACTAGCGGGAGACGAGCAGTACTTC. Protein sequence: CASSLSAPGLAGDEQYF.

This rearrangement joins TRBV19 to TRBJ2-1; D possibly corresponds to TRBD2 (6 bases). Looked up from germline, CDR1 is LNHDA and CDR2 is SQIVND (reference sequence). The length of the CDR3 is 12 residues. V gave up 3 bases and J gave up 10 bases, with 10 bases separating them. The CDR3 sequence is CASSIRRDEQFF. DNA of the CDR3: TGTGCCAGTAGTATCAGGAGGGACGAGCAGTTCTTC.

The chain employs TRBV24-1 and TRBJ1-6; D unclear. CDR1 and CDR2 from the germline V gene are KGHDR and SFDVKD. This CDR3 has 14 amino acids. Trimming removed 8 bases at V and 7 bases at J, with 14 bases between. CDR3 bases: TGTGCCACCATGCGCACGTCCTCCAATTCACCCCTCCACTTT. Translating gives CATMRTSSNSPLHF.

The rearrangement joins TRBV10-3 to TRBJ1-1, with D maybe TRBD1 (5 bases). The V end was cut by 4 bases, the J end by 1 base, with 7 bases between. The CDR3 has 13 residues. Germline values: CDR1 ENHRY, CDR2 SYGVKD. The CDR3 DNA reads TGTGCCATCAGTGGGACACAGAACACTGAAGCTTTCTTT. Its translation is CAISGTQNTEAFF.

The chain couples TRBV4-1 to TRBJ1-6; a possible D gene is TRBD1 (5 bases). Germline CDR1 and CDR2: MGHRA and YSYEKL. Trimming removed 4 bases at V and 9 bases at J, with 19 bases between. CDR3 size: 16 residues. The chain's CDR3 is CASSPYQGSGISPLHF. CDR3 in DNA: TGCGCCAGCAGCCCGTACCAGGGTTCAGGGATTTCACCCCTCCACTTT.

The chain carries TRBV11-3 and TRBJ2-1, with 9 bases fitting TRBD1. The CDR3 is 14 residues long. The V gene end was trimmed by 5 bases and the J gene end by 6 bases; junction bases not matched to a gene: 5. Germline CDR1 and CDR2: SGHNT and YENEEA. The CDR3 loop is CASSGDRVGNEQFF. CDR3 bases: TGTGCCAGCAGCGGGGACAGGGTTGGCAATGAGCAGTTCTTC.

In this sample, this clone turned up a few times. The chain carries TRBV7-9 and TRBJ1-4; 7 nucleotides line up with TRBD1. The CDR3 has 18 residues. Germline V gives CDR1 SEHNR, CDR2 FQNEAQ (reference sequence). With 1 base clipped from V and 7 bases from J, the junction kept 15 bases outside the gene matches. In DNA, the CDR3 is TGTGCCAGCAGCTTAGGCGGATCGCCGACAGGGCGGGGTGAAAAACTGTTTTTT. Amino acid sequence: CASSLGGSPTGRGEKLFF.

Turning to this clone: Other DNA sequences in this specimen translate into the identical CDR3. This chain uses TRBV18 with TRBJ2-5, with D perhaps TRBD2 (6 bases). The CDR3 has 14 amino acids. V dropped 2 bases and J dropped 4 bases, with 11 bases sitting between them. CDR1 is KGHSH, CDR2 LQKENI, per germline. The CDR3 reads CASSPGLALETQYF. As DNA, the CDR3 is TGTGCCAGCTCACCAGGGCTAGCGTTAGAGACCCAGTACTTC.

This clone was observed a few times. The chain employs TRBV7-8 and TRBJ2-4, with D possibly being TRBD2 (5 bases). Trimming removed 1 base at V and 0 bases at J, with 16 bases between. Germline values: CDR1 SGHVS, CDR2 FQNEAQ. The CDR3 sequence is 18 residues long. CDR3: CASSLVSGTSLAKNIQYF. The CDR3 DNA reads TGTGCCAGCAGCTTAGTAAGCGGCACGTCGCTAGCCAAAAACATTCAGTACTTC.

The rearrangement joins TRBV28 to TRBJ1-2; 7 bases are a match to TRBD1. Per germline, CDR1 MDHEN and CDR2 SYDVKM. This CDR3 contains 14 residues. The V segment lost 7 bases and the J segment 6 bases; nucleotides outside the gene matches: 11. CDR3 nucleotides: TGTGCCAGCATTCTGGCCGGGACAGATAATGGCTACACCTTC. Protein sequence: CASILAGTDNGYTF.

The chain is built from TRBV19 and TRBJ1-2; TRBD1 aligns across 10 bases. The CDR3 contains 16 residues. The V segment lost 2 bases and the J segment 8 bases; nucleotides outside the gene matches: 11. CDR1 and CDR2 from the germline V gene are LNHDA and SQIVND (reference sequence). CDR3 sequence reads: CASSITPAGTGVGYTF. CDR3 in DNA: TGTGCCAGTAGTATAACCCCTGCCGGGACAGGGGTCGGCTACACCTTC. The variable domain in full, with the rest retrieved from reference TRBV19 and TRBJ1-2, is DGGITQSPKYLFRKEGQNVTLSCEQNLNHDAMYWYRQDPGQGLRLIYYSQIVNDFQKGDIAEGYSVSREKKESFPLTVTSAQKNPTAFYLCASSITPAGTGVGYTFGSGTRLTVV.

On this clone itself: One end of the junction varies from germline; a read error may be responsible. The CDR3 sequence: CASSTRGSRERSLAKNIQYF. In DNA, the CDR3 is TGTGCTAGCAGTACCCGAGGGTCGCGGGAGAGGTCTCTAGCCAAAAACATTCAGTACTTC. The rearrangement links TRBV7-7 to TRBJ2-4; 7 bases align to TRBD2. Germline V gives CDR1 SSHAT, CDR2 FNYEAQ (reference sequence). The CDR3 is 20 amino acids.

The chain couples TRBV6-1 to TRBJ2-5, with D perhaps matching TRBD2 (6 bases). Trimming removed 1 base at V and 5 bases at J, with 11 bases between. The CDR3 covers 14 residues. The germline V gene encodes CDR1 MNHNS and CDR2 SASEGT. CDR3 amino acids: CASSEGLGRETQYF. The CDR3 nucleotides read TGTGCCAGCAGTGAAGGACTAGGTCGGGAGACCCAGTACTTC.

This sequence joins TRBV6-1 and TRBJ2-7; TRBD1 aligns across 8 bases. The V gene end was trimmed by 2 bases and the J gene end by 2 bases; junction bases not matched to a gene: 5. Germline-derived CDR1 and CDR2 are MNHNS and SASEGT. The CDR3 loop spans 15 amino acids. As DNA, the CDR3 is TGTGCCAGCAGTGAATGGGACAGGCCGGCCTACGAGCAGTACTTC. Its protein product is CASSEWDRPAYEQYF.

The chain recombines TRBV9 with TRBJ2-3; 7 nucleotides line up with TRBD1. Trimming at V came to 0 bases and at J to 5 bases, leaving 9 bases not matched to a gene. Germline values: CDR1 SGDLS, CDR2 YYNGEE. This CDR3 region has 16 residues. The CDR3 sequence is CASSVATGVKRDTQYF. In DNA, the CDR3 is TGTGCCAGCAGCGTAGCTACAGGGGTAAAGAGAGATACGCAGTATTTT.

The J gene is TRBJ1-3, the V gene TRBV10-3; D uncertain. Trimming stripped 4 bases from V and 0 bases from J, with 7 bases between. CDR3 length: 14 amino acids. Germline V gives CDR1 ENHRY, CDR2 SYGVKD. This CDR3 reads CAISVGLSGNTIYF. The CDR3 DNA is TGTGCCATCAGTGTAGGACTCTCTGGAAACACCATATATTTT.

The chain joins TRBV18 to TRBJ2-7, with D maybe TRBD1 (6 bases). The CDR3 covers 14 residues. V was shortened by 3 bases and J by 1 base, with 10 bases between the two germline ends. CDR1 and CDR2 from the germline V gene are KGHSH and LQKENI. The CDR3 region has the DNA TGTGCCAGCTCACCTCTGGACAGATCCTACGAGCAGTACTTC. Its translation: CASSPLDRSYEQYF.

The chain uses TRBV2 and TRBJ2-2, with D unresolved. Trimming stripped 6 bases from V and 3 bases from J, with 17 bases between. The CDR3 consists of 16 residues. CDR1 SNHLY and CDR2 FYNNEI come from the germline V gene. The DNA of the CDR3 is TGTGCCAGCAGGAGGCAGCTAACACCATACACCGGGGAGCTGTTTTTT. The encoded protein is CASRRQLTPYTGELFF.

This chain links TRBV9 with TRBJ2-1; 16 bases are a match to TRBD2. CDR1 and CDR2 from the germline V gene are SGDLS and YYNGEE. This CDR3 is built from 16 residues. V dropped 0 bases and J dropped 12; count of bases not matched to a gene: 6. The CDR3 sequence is CASSVAPGTSGRGQFF. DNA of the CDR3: TGTGCCAGCAGCGTAGCCCCTGGGACTAGCGGGAGGGGGCAGTTCTTC.

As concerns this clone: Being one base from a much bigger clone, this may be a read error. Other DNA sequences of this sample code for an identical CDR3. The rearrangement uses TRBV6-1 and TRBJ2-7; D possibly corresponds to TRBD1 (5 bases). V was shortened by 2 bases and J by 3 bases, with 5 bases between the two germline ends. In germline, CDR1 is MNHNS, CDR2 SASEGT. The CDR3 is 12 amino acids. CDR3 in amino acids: CASSERGYEQYF. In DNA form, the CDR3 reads TGTGCCAGCAGTGAAAGGGGCTACGAGCAGTACTTC.

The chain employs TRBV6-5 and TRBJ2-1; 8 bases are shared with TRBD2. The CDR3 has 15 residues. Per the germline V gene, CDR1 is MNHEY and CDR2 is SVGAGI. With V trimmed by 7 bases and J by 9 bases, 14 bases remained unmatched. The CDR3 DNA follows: TGTGCCAGCACCCGAGCGGGAGTTGGTTCTGGTGAGCAGTTCTTC. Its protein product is CASTRAGVGSGEQFF.

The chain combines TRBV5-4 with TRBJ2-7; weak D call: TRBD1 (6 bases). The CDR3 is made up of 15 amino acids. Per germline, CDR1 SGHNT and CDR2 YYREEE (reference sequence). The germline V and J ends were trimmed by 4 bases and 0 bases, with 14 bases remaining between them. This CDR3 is CASSKGHSLSYEQYF. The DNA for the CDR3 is TGTGCCAGCAGCAAGGGACACTCTCTCTCCTACGAGCAGTACTTC.

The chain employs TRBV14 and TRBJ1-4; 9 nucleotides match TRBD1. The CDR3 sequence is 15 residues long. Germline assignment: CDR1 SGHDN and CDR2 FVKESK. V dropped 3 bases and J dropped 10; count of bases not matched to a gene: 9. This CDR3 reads CASSHPGQGGGKLFF. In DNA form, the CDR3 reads TGTGCCAGCAGCCACCCGGGACAGGGAGGAGGAAAACTGTTTTTT.

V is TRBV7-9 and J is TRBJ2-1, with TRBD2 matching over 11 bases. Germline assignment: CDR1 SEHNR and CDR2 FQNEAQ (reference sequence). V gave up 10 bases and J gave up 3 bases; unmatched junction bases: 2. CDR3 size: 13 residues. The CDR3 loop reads CAIAGGNYNEQFF. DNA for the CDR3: TGTGCCATAGCGGGGGGGAACTACAATGAGCAGTTCTTC.